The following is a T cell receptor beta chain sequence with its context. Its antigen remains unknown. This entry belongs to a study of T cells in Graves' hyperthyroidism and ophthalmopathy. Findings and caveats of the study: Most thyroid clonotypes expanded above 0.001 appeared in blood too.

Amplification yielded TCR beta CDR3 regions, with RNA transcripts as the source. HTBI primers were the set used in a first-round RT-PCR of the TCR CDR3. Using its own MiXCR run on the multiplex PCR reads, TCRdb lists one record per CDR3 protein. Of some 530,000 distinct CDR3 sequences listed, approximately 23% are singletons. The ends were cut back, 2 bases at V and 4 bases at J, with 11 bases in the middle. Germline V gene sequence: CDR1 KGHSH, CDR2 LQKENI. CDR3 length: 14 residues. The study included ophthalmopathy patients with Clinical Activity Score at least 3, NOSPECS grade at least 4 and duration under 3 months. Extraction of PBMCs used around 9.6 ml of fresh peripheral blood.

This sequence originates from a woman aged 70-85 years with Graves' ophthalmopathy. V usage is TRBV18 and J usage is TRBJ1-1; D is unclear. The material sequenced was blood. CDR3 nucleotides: TGTGCCAGCTCACCAGGGATTGTCGGCACTGAAGCTTTCTTT. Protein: CASSPGIVGTEAFF.